The following is a TCR beta chain sequence with its context. Its cognate antigen is unknown. The entirety of the isolated RNA underwent reverse transcription, so expressed TCRB transcripts were sequenced. Profiling relied on immunoSEQ multiplex PCR, and the TCRdb table lists in-frame clones only, not all of them. The sample records under 300,000 clones, roughly 21% being singletons. These data belong to a study of beta chain features in type 1 diabetes. The wider study: Summed over all samples, the examined sorted cells came to 85 million to 140 million. Study findings and constraints: A closer apparent resemblance between naive, central memory and Treg TCRB repertoires was seen in patients than in healthy donors. For cells with high TCR expression, cDNA sequencing could yield over-representation. TCRB CDR3s were moderately but significantly shorter in Type 1 diabetes patients in all four CD4+ subsets.

Per germline, CDR1 GTSNPN and CDR2 SVGIG (reference sequence). CDR3 length: 14 amino acids. V was pared by 3 bases and J by 2 bases, with 14 bases between. What was sequenced was naive CD4+ T cells from blood. The TCR originated in a middle-aged woman with type 1 diabetes. The J gene is TRBJ2-7, the V gene TRBV30, with TRBD2 as a possible D gene (7 bases). The CDR3 is CAWSLGGGPYEQYF. CDR3 DNA: TGTGCCTGGAGCCTGGGCGGGGGCCCCTACGAGCAGTACTTC.